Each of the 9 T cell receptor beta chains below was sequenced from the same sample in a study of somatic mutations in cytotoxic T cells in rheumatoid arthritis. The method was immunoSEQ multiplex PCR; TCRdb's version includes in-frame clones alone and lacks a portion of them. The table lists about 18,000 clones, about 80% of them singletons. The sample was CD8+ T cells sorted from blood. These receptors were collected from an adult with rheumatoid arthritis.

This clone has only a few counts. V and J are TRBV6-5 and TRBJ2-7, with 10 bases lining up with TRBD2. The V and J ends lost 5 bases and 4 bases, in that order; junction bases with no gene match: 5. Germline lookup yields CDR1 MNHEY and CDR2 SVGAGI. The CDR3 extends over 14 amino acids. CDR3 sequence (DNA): TGTGCCAGCAGTACCTCTAGCGGGAGTTACGAGCAGTACTTC. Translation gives CASSTSSGSYEQYF.

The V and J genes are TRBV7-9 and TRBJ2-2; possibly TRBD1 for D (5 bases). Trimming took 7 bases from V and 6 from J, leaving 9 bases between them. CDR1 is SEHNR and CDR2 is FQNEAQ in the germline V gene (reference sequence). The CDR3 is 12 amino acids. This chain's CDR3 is CASIVGPGELFF. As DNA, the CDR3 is TGTGCCAGCATTGTGGGGCCCGGGGAGCTGTTTTTT.

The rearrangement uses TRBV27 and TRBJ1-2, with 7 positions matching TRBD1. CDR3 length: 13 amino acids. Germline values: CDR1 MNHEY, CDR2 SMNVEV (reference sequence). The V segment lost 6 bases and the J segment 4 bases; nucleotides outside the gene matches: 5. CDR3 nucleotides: TGTGCCAGCAGCTGGGGACAGTCCTATGGCTACACCTTC. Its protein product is CASSWGQSYGYTF.

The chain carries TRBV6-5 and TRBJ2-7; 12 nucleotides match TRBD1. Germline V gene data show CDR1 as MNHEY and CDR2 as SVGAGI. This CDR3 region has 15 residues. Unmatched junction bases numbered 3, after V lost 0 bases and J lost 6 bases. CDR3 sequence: CASSYSGTGGSEQYF. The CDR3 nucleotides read TGTGCCAGCAGTTACTCCGGGACAGGGGGCTCCGAGCAGTACTTC.

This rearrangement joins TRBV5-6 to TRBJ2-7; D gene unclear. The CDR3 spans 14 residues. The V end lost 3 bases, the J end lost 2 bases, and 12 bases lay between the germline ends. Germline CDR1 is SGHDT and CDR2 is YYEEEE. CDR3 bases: TGTGCCAGCAGCTGGACGACAAGCACCTACGAGCAGTACTTC. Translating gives CASSWTTSTYEQYF. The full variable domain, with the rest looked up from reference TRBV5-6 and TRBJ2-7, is DAGVTQSPTHLIKTRGQQVTLRCSPKSGHDTVSWYQQALGQGPQFIFQYYEEEERQRGNFPDRFSGHQFPNYSSELNVNALLLGDSALYLCASSWTTSTYEQYFGPGTRLTVT.

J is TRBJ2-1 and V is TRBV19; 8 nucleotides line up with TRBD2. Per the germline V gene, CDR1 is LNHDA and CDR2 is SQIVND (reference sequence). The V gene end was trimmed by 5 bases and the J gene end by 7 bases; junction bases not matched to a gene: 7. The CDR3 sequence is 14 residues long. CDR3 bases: TGTGCCAGTAGTGCCGGGACTAGTCTAAATGAGCAGTTCTTC. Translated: CASSAGTSLNEQFF.

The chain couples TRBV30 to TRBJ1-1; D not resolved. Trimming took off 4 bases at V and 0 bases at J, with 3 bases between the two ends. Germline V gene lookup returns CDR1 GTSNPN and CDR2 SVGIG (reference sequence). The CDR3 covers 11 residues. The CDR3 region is CAWNMNTEAFF. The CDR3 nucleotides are TGTGCCTGGAACATGAACACTGAAGCTTTCTTT.

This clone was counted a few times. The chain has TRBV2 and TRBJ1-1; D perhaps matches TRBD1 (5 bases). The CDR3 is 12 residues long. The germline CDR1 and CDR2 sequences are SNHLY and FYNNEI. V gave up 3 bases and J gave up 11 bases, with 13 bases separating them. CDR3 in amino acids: CASSEGPRVAFF. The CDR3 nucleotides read TGTGCCAGCAGTGAGGGGCCCCGTGTGGCTTTCTTT.

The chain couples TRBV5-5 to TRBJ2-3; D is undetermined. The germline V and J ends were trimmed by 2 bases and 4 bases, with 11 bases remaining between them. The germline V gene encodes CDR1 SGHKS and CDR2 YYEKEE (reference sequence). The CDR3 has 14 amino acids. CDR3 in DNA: TGTGCCAGCAGCTTTACGGGTTCAGCAGATACGCAGTATTTT. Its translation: CASSFTGSADTQYF.